The 10 T cell receptor beta chains below come from one sample, sequenced in a study of beta chain features in type 1 diabetes. Their target antigens are unknown. Study outcomes and limitations: All four CD4+ subsets of Type 1 diabetes patients contained TCRB CDR3s that were moderately but significantly shorter.

What was sequenced were expressed TCRB transcripts, since all of the isolated RNA had been reverse transcribed. This table comes from immunoSEQ multiplex PCR, and its TCRdb copy is limited to in-frame clones, with some not included. The data show more than 300,000 clones, with 9.6% seen just once and about 0.6% held by the top ten. The source material was central memory CD4+ T cells from blood. The source of these receptors is a man in his thirties or forties with type 1 diabetes.

In nucleotides, the CDR3 is TGTGCCAGTGGGACACTCTCCTACGAGCAGTACTTC. This sequence encodes CASGTLSYEQYF. V gene TRBV19 combines with J gene TRBJ2-7; weak D call: TRBD1 (6 bases). This CDR3 comprises 12 residues. Germline CDR1 reads LNHDA; CDR2 reads SQIVND (reference sequence). V was clipped by 8 bases and J by 0 bases, with 8 bases between them.

This clone was found a few times. This chain connects TRBV5-1 to TRBJ2-2, with D possibly matching TRBD1 (6 bases). This CDR3 region has 15 residues. The germline V and J ends were trimmed by 4 bases and 1 base, with 11 bases remaining between them. Germline CDR1 and CDR2: SGHRS and YFSETQ. CDR3 loop: CASSLMTGNTGELFF. The DNA of the CDR3 is TGCGCCAGCAGCCTGATGACAGGGAACACCGGGGAGCTGTTTTTT.

This clone was counted only a few times. The CDR3 nucleotides are TGTGCCAGCAGCTTATACAGGGGGCCCGGGGAGCTGTTTTTT. It translates to CASSLYRGPGELFF. V usage is TRBV7-9 and J usage is TRBJ2-2; 9 nucleotides agree with TRBD1. The CDR3 sequence is 14 residues long. Per the germline V gene, CDR1 is SEHNR and CDR2 is FQNEAQ (reference sequence). Trimming removed 2 bases from V and 6 bases from J; junction bases left unmatched: 1. The full variable domain, rest sourced from reference TRBV7-9 and TRBJ2-2, is DTGVSQNPRHKITKRGQNVTFRCDPISEHNRLYWYRQTLGQGPEFLTYFQNEAQLEKSRLLSDRFSAERPKGSFSTLEIQRTEQGDSAMYLCASSLYRGPGELFFGEGSRLTVL.

This clone was observed a few times. This chain connects TRBV27 to TRBJ2-3; D uncertain. The V end lost 7 bases, the J end lost 7 bases, and 21 bases lay between the germline ends. The CDR3 is made up of 15 amino acids. CDR1 is MNHEY and CDR2 is SMNVEV in the germline V gene (reference sequence). CDR3 amino acids: CASTYRFEGRNTQYF. CDR3 nucleotide sequence: TGTGCCAGCACTTATAGGTTTGAAGGTCGCAATACGCAGTATTTT.

The genes are TRBV21-1 and TRBJ2-7. TRBV21-1 is noted as a pseudogene. The CDR3 is 17 amino acids. CDR3 sequence (DNA): TGTGCCAGCAGCAAGAAAAGGTGCCGAAAGCTCTCCTACGAGCAGTACTTC. The encoded protein is CASSKKRCRKLSYEQYF.

This clone was recorded a few times. V usage is TRBV27 and J usage is TRBJ1-1, with TRBD1 identical over 9 bases. CDR1 is MNHEY and CDR2 is SMNVEV in the germline V gene (reference sequence). Germline trimming cut 5 bases from V and 4 bases from J; bases unmatched to any gene: 8. The length of the CDR3 is 15 residues. The CDR3 protein is CASSLTGGASTEAFF. DNA for the CDR3: TGTGCCAGCAGTCTAACAGGGGGCGCCTCCACTGAAGCTTTCTTT.

This sequence joins TRBV7-9 and TRBJ1-2; 12 positions agree with TRBD1. Germline V gene sequence: CDR1 SEHNR, CDR2 FQNEAQ (reference sequence). J gave up 2 bases and V 5 bases, and 6 bases lay outside the gene matches. This CDR3 spans 16 amino acids. The CDR3 DNA sequence: TGTGCCAGCAGCGGGACAGGGGGCATAGGGAACTATGGCTACACCTTC. This codes for CASSGTGGIGNYGYTF.

The table lists this clone with a few counts. The gene calls are TRBV7-6 and TRBJ2-7; D remains unclear. CDR1 is SGHVS and CDR2 is FNYEAQ in the germline V gene. The CDR3 is 15 amino acids. V was cut by 1 base and J by 6 bases, with 16 bases left in between. The CDR3 DNA reads TGTGCCAGCAGCTTAGTAGGGTTCTCCACGGGCGAGCAGTACTTC. The encoded protein is CASSLVGFSTGEQYF.

Remarks on this clone: Other DNA sequences from this sample encode an identical CDR3 as well. J is TRBJ2-1 and V is TRBV7-8; a weak D match, TRBD1 (5 bases). CDR1 and CDR2 from the germline V gene are SGHVS and FQNEAQ. This CDR3 has 12 amino acids. Trimming took 5 bases from V and 6 from J, leaving 8 bases between them. The CDR3 DNA reads TGTGCCAGCAGCCTGACAGCCAATGAGCAGTTCTTC. Protein: CASSLTANEQFF.

This clone was found a few times. The chain couples TRBV2 to TRBJ1-1, with D perhaps TRBD1 (6 bases). V lost 4 bases and J lost 1, with 7 bases in between. Germline V CDR1 and CDR2: SNHLY, FYNNEI. This CDR3 has 13 amino acids. The CDR3 DNA sequence: TGTGCCAGCAGTGCACAGGGGAACACTGAAGCTTTCTTT. Translated, it gives CASSAQGNTEAFF.